This TCR beta chain was sequenced for a study of T cell responses to AZD1222 COVID-19 vaccine. For the study at large: Timing groups of about 4 and about 12 weeks for second doses were pooled.

Study observations and caveats: White British people made up most donors, females outnumbered males, and clonal diversity was possibly underestimated.

Details on this clone: Antigen unknown.

Sequencing was performed with immunoSEQ multiplex PCR; in TCRdb, only in-frame clones are kept and a portion is missing. The top ten hold roughly 19% of the sample, which has tens of thousands of clones, 85% seen once. Germline lookup yields CDR1 SNHLY and CDR2 FYNNEI. Trimming cost V 8 bases and J 6 bases; bases outside gene matches: 7. The CDR3 covers 13 residues. Sequencing was performed on peripheral blood, taken on day 0 of AZD1222 vaccination. This receptor was obtained from an adult in good health. The V and J genes are TRBV2 and TRBJ2-7; 10 positions match TRBD2. The CDR3: CASAPGLAFEQYF. CDR3 nucleotides: TGTGCCAGCGCCCCGGGACTAGCGTTCGAGCAGTACTTC.